A single sample gave rise to the 21 T cell receptor beta chains below, sequenced in a study of blood T cell repertoires in COVID-19. Profiling relied on immunoSEQ multiplex PCR, and the TCRdb table lists in-frame clones only, not all of them. Of about 70,000 clones in the sample, approximately 80% were seen once. The sequencing sample was made of peripheral blood. The receptors derive from a human donor in a cohort sampled during active COVID-19.

The chain carries TRBV5-8 and TRBJ2-1; 11 bases fit TRBD2. Germline lookup yields CDR1 SGHTS and CDR2 YDEGEE. This CDR3 contains 15 residues. The V and J ends lost 4 bases and 4 bases, in that order; junction bases with no gene match: 4. CDR3 DNA: TGTGCCAGCAGCCCGCGACTAGCGGGGTACAATGAGCAGTTCTTC. This gives the protein CASSPRLAGYNEQFF.

V and J are TRBV7-8 and TRBJ2-1, with D maybe TRBD2 (5 bases). V lost 4 bases and J 8 bases, leaving 15 bases between the germline ends. CDR3 size: 14 residues. Germline-derived CDR1 and CDR2 are SGHVS and FQNEAQ. CDR3 region: CASSSRTVMYEQFF. In DNA form, the CDR3 reads TGTGCCAGCAGCTCGAGGACTGTAATGTATGAGCAGTTCTTC.

This clone showed up just once. V and J are TRBV19 and TRBJ1-6, with D maybe TRBD1 (5 bases). Germline V gene sequence: CDR1 LNHDA, CDR2 SQIVND (reference sequence). The CDR3 has 15 amino acids. V dropped 7 bases and J dropped 7 bases, with 17 bases sitting between them. CDR3 sequence: CASNQPGPGNSPLHF. CDR3 bases: TGTGCCAGTAACCAACCAGGGCCAGGGAATTCACCCCTCCACTTT.

The chain has TRBV7-2 and TRBJ2-1, with 8 bases lining up with TRBD1. The junction had 6 bases not matched to a gene; V was cut back by 5 bases and J by 9 bases. Germline-derived CDR1 and CDR2 are SGHTA and FQGNSA. The CDR3 spans 13 residues. CDR3 DNA sequence: TGTGCCAGCAGCCCGGACAGGGCGGGTGAGCAGTTCTTC. Its protein product is CASSPDRAGEQFF. The entire variable domain, with the rest obtained from reference TRBV7-2 and TRBJ2-1, is as follows: GAGVSQSPSNKVTEKGKDVELRCDPISGHTALYWYRQSLGQGLEFLIYFQGNSAPDKSGLPSDRFSAERTGGSVSTLTIQRTQQEDSAVYLCASSPDRAGEQFFGPGTRLTVL.

The V gene is TRBV2, the J gene TRBJ1-4, with no clear D. The CDR3 loop spans 12 amino acids. Germline V gives CDR1 SNHLY, CDR2 FYNNEI. The V and J ends lost 7 bases and 12 bases respectively, with 15 bases between them. CDR3 protein: CASTDRRRELFF. CDR3 bases: TGTGCCAGCACTGACCGCAGACGGGAACTGTTTTTT.

The V gene is TRBV28, the J gene TRBJ1-5; D not resolved. Germline V gene lookup returns CDR1 MDHEN and CDR2 SYDVKM. CDR3 size: 13 residues. CDR3 nucleotide sequence: TGTGCTCACTCCAACGGTCACACTACGGCCCAGCATTTT. The encoded protein is CAHSNGHTTAQHF.

The chain has TRBV15 and TRBJ2-5; 10 nucleotides line up with TRBD2. V lost 0 bases, J lost 5 bases, and 12 bases stayed unmatched. The CDR3 is 18 residues long. CDR1 and CDR2 from the germline V gene are LNHNV and YYDKDF (reference sequence). CDR3 protein: CATSRDSDGTSEAETQYF. In DNA form, the CDR3 reads TGTGCCACCAGCAGAGATAGCGACGGGACTAGCGAAGCGGAGACCCAGTACTTC.

This clone was seen repeatedly, ten times or more. The V call is TRBV4-2, the J call TRBJ2-6, with no clear D. The CDR3 is made up of 17 amino acids. The germline CDR1 and CDR2 sequences are LGHNA and YNFKEQ. V gave up 0 bases and J gave up 0 bases, with 9 bases separating them. This chain's CDR3 is CASSQDSASSGANVLTF. The CDR3 DNA is TGTGCCAGCAGCCAAGATAGTGCGAGCTCTGGGGCCAACGTCCTGACTTTC.

This chain links TRBV30 with TRBJ1-2; no clear D gene. Trimming left V 5 bases short and J 8 bases short, with 18 bases between. The germline gives CDR1 GTSNPN, CDR2 SVGIG (reference sequence). This CDR3 is built from 13 residues. CDR3 loop: CAWYTFRGGGYTF. The CDR3 region has the DNA TGTGCCTGGTACACCTTCCGGGGAGGCGGCTACACCTTC. Drawing the rest from reference TRBV30 and TRBJ1-2, the complete variable domain is SQTIHQWPATLVQPVGSPLSLECTVEGTSNPNLYWYRQAAGRGLQLLFYSVGIGQISSEVPQNLSASRPQDRQFILSSKKLLLSDSGFYLCAWYTFRGGGYTFGSGTRLTVV.

The chain has TRBV4-1 and TRBJ1-1; 10 bases match TRBD1. Germline V lookup: CDR1 MGHRA, CDR2 YSYEKL. This CDR3 region has 15 residues. J was trimmed by 4 bases and V by 1 base; bases with no gene match: 3. CDR3 bases: TGCGCCAGCAGCCAAGTGGGGGACAGGGGCACTGAAGCTTTCTTT. This encodes CASSQVGDRGTEAFF.

V and J are TRBV5-6 and TRBJ2-5; maybe TRBD1 (6 bases). V lost 0 bases and J 4 bases, leaving 10 bases between the germline ends. From germline, CDR1 is SGHDT and CDR2 YYEEEE. This CDR3 is built from 14 residues. In DNA form, the CDR3 reads TGTGCCAGCAGCTTGGACAGGGTAAGAGAGACCCAGTACTTC. Translating it yields CASSLDRVRETQYF.

This clone was detected a few times. This chain links TRBV4-1 with TRBJ1-4; TRBD1 matches 8 bases. Trimming removed 3 bases from V and 5 bases from J; junction bases left unmatched: 8. Germline V gene data show CDR1 as MGHRA and CDR2 as YSYEKL. The CDR3 totals 16 residues. The CDR3 region is CASSQPDRGENEKLFF. In DNA, the CDR3 is TGCGCCAGCAGCCAGCCCGACAGGGGCGAAAATGAAAAACTGTTTTTT.

The chain recombines TRBV19 with TRBJ2-6; D might be TRBD1 (6 bases). The CDR3 covers 16 residues. Looked up from germline, CDR1 is LNHDA and CDR2 is SQIVND (reference sequence). Trimming removed 5 bases from V and 0 bases from J, with 11 bases in between. The CDR3 region is CASSQGSNSGANVLTF. The CDR3 DNA follows: TGTGCCAGTAGTCAGGGGTCCAACTCTGGGGCCAACGTCCTGACTTTC. The complete variable domain, with remaining parts taken from reference TRBV19 and TRBJ2-6, reads DGGITQSPKYLFRKEGQNVTLSCEQNLNHDAMYWYRQDPGQGLRLIYYSQIVNDFQKGDIAEGYSVSREKKESFPLTVTSAQKNPTAFYLCASSQGSNSGANVLTFGAGSRLTVL.

The chain links TRBV6-5 to TRBJ1-1; 11 positions match TRBD1. Germline V gene sequence: CDR1 MNHEY, CDR2 SVGAGI. Trimming took 7 bases from V and 4 from J; bases not matched to a gene: 8. The CDR3 totals 15 residues. DNA of the CDR3: TGTGCCAGCACCGCCGGGACAGGGGGTGCCACTGAAGCTTTCTTT. It codes for CASTAGTGGATEAFF.

V is TRBV10-3 and J is TRBJ1-6; 7 nucleotides agree with TRBD1. The CDR3 sequence is 15 residues long. With V trimmed by 6 bases and J by 7 bases, 9 bases remained unmatched. Germline values: CDR1 ENHRY, CDR2 SYGVKD. CDR3 bases: TGTGCCATCAGCGAAAGGGACAGAGCAAATTCACCCCTCCACTTT. Protein sequence: CAISERDRANSPLHF.

The V gene is TRBV6-5, the J gene TRBJ2-7; 9 nucleotides agree with TRBD2. The CDR3 sequence is 15 residues long. V lost 4 bases, J lost 2 bases, and 6 bases stayed unmatched. Germline V gene lookup returns CDR1 MNHEY and CDR2 SVGAGI. The CDR3: CASSSGLASTYEQYF. The CDR3 DNA sequence: TGTGCCAGCAGTTCGGGACTAGCTAGCACCTACGAGCAGTACTTC.

This clone was picked up one time. V is TRBV6-6 and J is TRBJ2-7; unclear D gene. The CDR3 has 12 amino acids. V was trimmed by 0 bases and J by 4 bases, leaving 4 bases between them. Germline V lookup: CDR1 MNHNY, CDR2 SVGAGI (reference sequence). CDR3 region: CASSYSVYEQYF. The CDR3 DNA reads as TGTGCCAGCAGTTACTCCGTATACGAGCAGTACTTC.

The rearrangement joins TRBV4-1 to TRBJ2-7, with 8 bases matching TRBD2. J lost 2 bases, V lost 2 bases, and 5 bases had no gene match. The CDR3 loop spans 15 amino acids. Germline V gene lookup returns CDR1 MGHRA and CDR2 YSYEKL. The CDR3 region is CASSQPGGGAYEQYF. The CDR3 DNA reads TGCGCCAGCAGCCAACCGGGAGGGGGGGCCTACGAGCAGTACTTC.

The chain recombines TRBV11-3 with TRBJ2-5, with D possibly TRBD2 on 6 matching bases. The CDR3 spans 15 residues. The V end was cut by 5 bases, the J end by 5 bases, with 18 bases between. Germline CDR1 and CDR2: SGHNT and YENEEA. The CDR3 DNA sequence: TGTGCCAGCAGCCACGGGACTGGGCATGGGGAGACCCAGTACTTC. Protein product: CASSHGTGHGETQYF.

The chain recombines TRBV5-1 with TRBJ2-1; 9 bases align to TRBD2. V was pared by 4 bases and J by 0 bases, with 5 bases of the junction left unmatched. Germline CDR1 is SGHRS and CDR2 is YFSETQ. CDR3 length equals 16 residues. CDR3 residues: CASSGRLAVSYNEQFF. The CDR3 DNA reads TGCGCCAGCAGCGGACGACTAGCGGTCTCCTACAATGAGCAGTTCTTC.

The rearrangement uses TRBV7-2 and TRBJ2-7; D call uncertain. Germline V lookup: CDR1 SGHTA, CDR2 FQGNSA. V was cut by 7 bases and J by 6 bases, with 16 bases left in between. The CDR3 consists of 13 residues. The DNA of the CDR3 is TGTGCCAGCACGAGCGCCCCTCGGAGCGAGCAGTACTTC. Translating gives CASTSAPRSEQYF.